Listed below are T cell receptor beta chains from one sample, sequenced in a study of T cell responses to AZD1222 COVID-19 vaccine. Measured with immunoSEQ multiplex PCR; TCRdb has only the in-frame clones, and not every one. The top ten hold approximately 7.5% of the sample, which has about 97,000 clones, about 89% seen once. The sequencing here drew on peripheral blood, taken on day 0 of AZD1222 vaccination. Receptors were obtained from an adult in good health. Each CDR3 is given with its conserved first and last residue. A D gene is named only where the DNA matches it firmly. Not all rows give a size; the values are once, few, many and, for expanded clones, a class.

>17|TRBD1|.|TRBV14|TRBJ2-7
TGTGCCAGCAGCCAACCCGGACAGGGGGCGTACTCCTACGAGCAGTACTTC
CASSQPGQGAYSYEQYF
>14|.|.|TRBV10-3|TRBJ1-3
TGTGCCATCAGTGAAGGGGGGCCTGGAAACACCATATATTTT
CAISEGGPGNTIYF
>13|.|.|TRBV11-2|TRBJ2-3
TGTGCCAGCAGCTTAGATCGGGCGGATACGCAGTATTTT
CASSLDRADTQYF
>15|.|.|TRBV28|TRBJ2-5
TGTGCCAGCAGTCCTCGACAGGCCCTAAAAGAGACCCAGTACTTC
CASSPRQALKETQYF
>15|TRBD2|few|TRBV18|TRBJ2-7
TGTGCCAGCTCACCGGCGGGCGGGGGGAGCTACGAGCAGTACTTC
CASSPAGGGSYEQYF
>14|.|once|TRBV7-3|TRBJ2-3
TGTGCCAGCAGTCTCCTAGGGGCCACAGATACGCAGTATTTT
CASSLLGATDTQYF
>14|.|once|TRBV6-5|TRBJ1-4
TGTGCCAGCAGACCCCGGGACGGGAATGAAAAACTGTTTTTT
CASRPRDGNEKLFF
>14|.|.|TRBV6-1|TRBJ2-3
TGTGCCAGCAGTGACAGGGATGGCACAGATACGCAGTATTTT
CASSDRDGTDTQYF
>14|.|.|TRBV10-2|TRBJ1-1
TGCGCCAGCAGTGAGTCGAAGGCAGGCACTGAAGCTTTCTTT
CASSESKAGTEAFF
>14|.|.|TRBV5-4|TRBJ2-7
TGTGCCAGCAGCCACGGACAACGAGCCTACGAGCAGTACTTC
CASSHGQRAYEQYF
>13|.|.|TRBV6-5|TRBJ2-7
TGTGCCAGCAGGGGGGGTCAGACCTACGAGCAGTACTTC
CASRGGQTYEQYF
>17|.|.|TRBV5-1|TRBJ1-3
TGCGCCAGCAGCTTGACCGCCCAAGGTCTCTCTGGAAACACCATATATTTT
CASSLTAQGLSGNTIYF
>15|.|.|TRBV4-3|TRBJ1-4
TGCGCCAGCAGCAACCGGGGGTTGAGCAATGAAAAACTGTTTTTT
CASSNRGLSNEKLFF
>13|.|once|TRBV29-1|TRBJ2-1
TGCAGCGTTCTAGATAACCTCTACAATGAGCAGTTCTTC
CSVLDNLYNEQFF
>15|TRBD1|few|TRBV3-1/TRBV3-2|TRBJ2-7
TGTGCCAGCAGCTCCGGGACAGTTAATGCCTACGAGCAGTACTTC
CASSSGTVNAYEQYF
>16|.|.|TRBV6-2/TRBV6-3|TRBJ1-2
TGTGCCAGCAGTTACTCAGGGACACGGCTTAACTATGGCTACACCTTC
CASSYSGTRLNYGYTF
>14|.|few|TRBV19|TRBJ1-5
TGTGCCAGTAGTATAGGGGTCAGCAATCAGCCCCAGCATTTT
CASSIGVSNQPQHF
>14|.|.|TRBV18|TRBJ1-4
TGTGCCAGCTCACCATTTGGGCCTCAGGAAAAACTGTTTTTT
CASSPFGPQEKLFF
>16|.|.|TRBV5-1|TRBJ2-3
TGCGCCAGCAGCTTGGTTGTGGGACCGGGGCCAGATACGCAGTATTTT
CASSLVVGPGPDTQYF
>14|.|.|TRBV4-1|TRBJ2-7
TGCGCCAGCAGCCAAGATGGGACATACTACGAGCAGTACTTC
CASSQDGTYYEQYF
>12|.|.|TRBV6-5|TRBJ1-5
TGTGCCAGTCGGGGTGTCAGTCAGCCCCAGCATTTT
CASRGVSQPQHF
>11|.|.|TRBV6-1|TRBJ2-7
TGTGCCAGCAGTGAATGGTACGAGCAGTACTTC
CASSEWYEQYF
>14|.|.|TRBV5-6|TRBJ2-2
TGTGCCAGCAGCTTGGCCGGGTACAGCGGGGAGCTGTTTTTT
CASSLAGYSGELFF
>14|.|once|TRBV11-1|TRBJ1-6
TGTGCCAGCAGCCACACGAGGACCGCTCTTCCCCTCCACTTT
CASSHTRTALPLHF
>15|TRBD1|.|TRBV3-1/TRBV3-2|TRBJ2-7
TGTGCCAGCAGCCCGAGACAGGGCGGACTTTACGAGCAGTACTTC
CASSPRQGGLYEQYF
>15|.|.|TRBV11-2|TRBJ2-1
TGTGCCAGCAGCTTAGTGAGGTCGGGGGGCGGCGAGCAGTTCTTC
CASSLVRSGGGEQFF
>15|.|.|TRBV19|TRBJ2-7
TGTGCCAGTAGTCGGGCGGGACAGCACTCCTACGAGCAGTACTTC
CASSRAGQHSYEQYF
>14|.|.|TRBV6-2/TRBV6-3|TRBJ2-7
TGTGCCAGCAGTTACCTCCGCAGTGGCTACGAGCAGTACTTC
CASSYLRSGYEQYF
>15|.|.|TRBV6-5|TRBJ1-4
TGTGCCAGCAGGACCACAACGTCAGGGAATGAAAAACTGTTTTTT
CASRTTTSGNEKLFF
>14|TRBD2|few|TRBV19|TRBJ2-5
TGTGCCAGTAGTATCCACGGGGGGAAGGAGACCCAGTACTTC
CASSIHGGKETQYF
>16|.|.|TRBV11-1|TRBJ2-5
TGTGCCAGCAGCTTAGGTGGCAGCCGTTCGCAAGAGACCCAGTACTTC
CASSLGGSRSQETQYF